This is a list of T cell receptor beta chains from one sample in a study of T cells in tuberculosis. The data were produced by immunoSEQ multiplex PCR, yet TCRdb's version contains in-frame clones alone and is incomplete. The sample consists of 9,500 to 12,000 clones, about 93% of them appearing once. Sequenced: PBMCs. The receptors derive from an adult with tuberculosis. Both conserved end residues are part of each CDR3. A D gene is named only where the DNA matches it firmly. Clone size is shown for a subset of rows, as once, few, many or a class of expanded clone.

size	V	D	J	CDR3	DNA
NA	TRBV30	NA	TRBJ1-2	CAWSFAGYAGYTF	TGTGCCTGGAGTTTTGCAGGGTATGCTGGCTACACCTTC
once	TRBV9	NA	TRBJ1-4	CASSPQDSNEKLFF	TGTGCCAGCAGCCCTCAGGACAGCAATGAAAAACTGTTTTTT
once	TRBV7-2	NA	TRBJ2-7	CASRLGASLNYEQYF	TGTGCCAGCAGGTTGGGGGCTTCCTTAAACTACGAGCAGTACTTC
NA	TRBV4-2	TRBD2	TRBJ2-1	CASSQGLAGGPSYNEQFF	TGTGCCAGCAGCCAAGGGCTAGCGGGAGGGCCTTCCTACAATGAGCAGTTCTTC
NA	TRBV6-1	NA	TRBJ1-1	CASSDRGGFGGDTEAFF	TGTGCCAGCAGTGATCGAGGGGGATTTGGGGGAGACACTGAAGCTTTCTTT
NA	TRBV5-6	NA	TRBJ2-2	CASSFLNTGELFF	TGTGCCAGCAGCTTTTTAAACACCGGGGAGCTGTTTTTT
few	TRBV14	NA	TRBJ1-6	CASSRRWGSDSPLHF	TGTGCCAGCAGCAGACGTTGGGGCAGTGATTCACCCCTCCACTTT
NA	TRBV7-8	TRBD2	TRBJ2-5	CASRPSSGGNQETQYF	TGTGCCAGCAGACCCTCTAGCGGGGGAAACCAAGAGACCCAGTACTTC
NA	TRBV6-6	NA	TRBJ1-4	CASTRPSEGEKLFF	TGTGCCAGCACCCGACCCTCGGAGGGTGAAAAACTGTTTTTT
NA	TRBV2	NA	TRBJ1-5	CASSETPSGVNQPQHF	TGTGCCAGCAGTGAGACCCCTTCGGGAGTGAATCAGCCCCAGCATTTT
NA	TRBV7-8	NA	TRBJ2-3	CASSLGTSTDTQYF	TGTGCCAGCAGCTTAGGGACTTCCACAGATACGCAGTATTTT
NA	TRBV2	NA	TRBJ2-2	CASSDRGLPGNGELFF	TGTGCCAGCAGTGACAGGGGACTACCGGGTAACGGGGAGCTGTTTTTT
NA	TRBV5-8	NA	TRBJ2-7	CASSLYVTSSYEQYF	TGTGCCAGCAGCTTGTATGTTACTAGCTCCTACGAGCAGTACTTC
once	TRBV4-1	NA	TRBJ1-1	CASSQDTGKTEAFF	TGCGCCAGCAGCCAAGATACAGGTAAAACTGAAGCTTTCTTT
NA	TRBV5-1	NA	TRBJ1-2	CASSLDPSAGNGYTF	TGCGCCAGCAGCTTGGATCCGTCCGCGGGTAATGGCTACACCTTC
NA	TRBV4-1	NA	TRBJ2-1	CASSQALTAANEQFF	TGCGCCAGCAGCCAAGCTTTAACTGCAGCGAATGAGCAGTTCTTC